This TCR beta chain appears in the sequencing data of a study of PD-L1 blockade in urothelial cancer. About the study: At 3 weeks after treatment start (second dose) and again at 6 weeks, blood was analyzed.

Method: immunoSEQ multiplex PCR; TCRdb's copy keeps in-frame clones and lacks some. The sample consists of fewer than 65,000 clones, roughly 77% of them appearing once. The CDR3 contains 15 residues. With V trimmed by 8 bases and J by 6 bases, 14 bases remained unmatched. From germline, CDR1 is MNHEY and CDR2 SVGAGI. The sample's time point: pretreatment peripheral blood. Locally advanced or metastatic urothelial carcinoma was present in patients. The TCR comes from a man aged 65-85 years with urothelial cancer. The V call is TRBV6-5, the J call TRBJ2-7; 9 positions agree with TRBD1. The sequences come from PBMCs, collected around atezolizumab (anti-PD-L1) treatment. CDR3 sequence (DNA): TGTGCCAGCGGCATTGTGGGACAGGGCTTCTCCGAGCAGTACTTC. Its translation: CASGIVGQGFSEQYF.